The clone carrying this T cell receptor beta chain has ten or more counts. This sample was taken from a study of low-dose radiotherapy and immunotherapy resistance in tumors. Study background: Every two weeks, cyclophosphamide 200 mg/m2 was infused one day before radiation plus immunotherapy. Aspirin was taken orally at 300 mg daily by patients, and this continued for four cycles from cycle 1 day 1.

CDR1 SGHAT and CDR2 FQNNGV come from the germline V gene. The CDR3 loop spans 15 amino acids. V lost 0 bases and J lost 2; bases outside the gene matches: 0. Time point of the sample: after trial treatment. The treatment here: LDRT plus nivolumab, ipilimumab, low-dose cyclophosphamide and aspirin (RACIN trial). Primers used for first-strand cDNA, a TRAV- and TRBV-specific set, covered both alpha and beta chains. A constant-region primer paired with the V-primer adapter amplified TCRs over roughly 18 PCR cycles. TCRdb recomputed calls from the reads with MiXCR, one row per CDR3 protein. This repertoire shows tens of thousands of distinct CDR3 sequences, 20% to 25% found once; its top ten account for over 10%.

This receptor was taken from a female donor with ovarian cancer. This chain uses TRBV11-2 with TRBJ2-7, with 11 bases fitting TRBD2. The sample consisted of PBMCs, taken after low-dose radiotherapy plus immunotherapy. As DNA, the CDR3 is TGTGCCAGCAGCTTAGAACTAGCGGGAGCCTACGAGCAGTACTTC. The encoded protein is CASSLELAGAYEQYF.